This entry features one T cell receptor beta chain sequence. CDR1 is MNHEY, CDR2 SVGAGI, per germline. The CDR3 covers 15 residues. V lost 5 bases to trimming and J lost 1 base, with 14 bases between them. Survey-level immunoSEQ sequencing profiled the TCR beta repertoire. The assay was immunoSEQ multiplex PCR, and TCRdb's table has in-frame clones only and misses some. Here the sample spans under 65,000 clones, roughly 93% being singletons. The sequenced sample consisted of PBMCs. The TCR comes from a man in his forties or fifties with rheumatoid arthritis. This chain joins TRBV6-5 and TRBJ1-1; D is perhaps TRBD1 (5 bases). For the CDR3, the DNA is TGTGCCAGCAGTCCGCGGGGCATTGGGAACACTGAAGCTTTCTTT. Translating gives CASSPRGIGNTEAFF.